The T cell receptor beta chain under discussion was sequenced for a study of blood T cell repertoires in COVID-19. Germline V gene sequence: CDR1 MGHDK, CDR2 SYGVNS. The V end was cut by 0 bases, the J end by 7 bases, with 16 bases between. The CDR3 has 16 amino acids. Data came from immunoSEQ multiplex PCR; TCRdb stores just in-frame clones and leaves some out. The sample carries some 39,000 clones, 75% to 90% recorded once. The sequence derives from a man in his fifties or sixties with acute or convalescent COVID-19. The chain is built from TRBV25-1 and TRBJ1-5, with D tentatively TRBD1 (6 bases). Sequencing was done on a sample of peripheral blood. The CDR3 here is CASSEYGNRADQPQHF. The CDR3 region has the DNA TGTGCCAGCAGTGAATACGGAAACAGGGCCGACCAGCCCCAGCATTTT.